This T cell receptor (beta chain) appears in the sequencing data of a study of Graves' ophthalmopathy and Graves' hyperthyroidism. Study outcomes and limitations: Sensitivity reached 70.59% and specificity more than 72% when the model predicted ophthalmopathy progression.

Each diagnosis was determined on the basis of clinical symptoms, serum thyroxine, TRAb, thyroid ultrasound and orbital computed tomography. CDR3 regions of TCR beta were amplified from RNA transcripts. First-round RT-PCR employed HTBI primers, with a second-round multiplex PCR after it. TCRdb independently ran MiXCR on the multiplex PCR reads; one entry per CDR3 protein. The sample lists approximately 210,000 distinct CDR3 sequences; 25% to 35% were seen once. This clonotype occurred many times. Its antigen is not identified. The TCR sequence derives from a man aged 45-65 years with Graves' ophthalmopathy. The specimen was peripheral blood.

CDR3 sequence reads: CASTPSADRTEAFF. The CDR3 region has the DNA TGTGCCAGCACCCCCTCGGCAGATCGAACTGAAGCTTTCTTT. J is TRBJ1-1 and V is TRBV12-3 or TRBV12-4; D uncertain. V lost 7 bases and J 5 bases, leaving 17 bases between the germline ends. This CDR3 comprises 14 residues.